This note documents a single TCR beta chain sequence. Its specificity is not known. The sample belongs to a study of T cell responses to AZD1222 COVID-19 vaccine. Study conclusions and caveats: Researchers report vaccine-associated CD4 TCRs spanning spike, with dominance at 160-218 and 743-854.

TCRdb keeps only in-frame clones here, not all; method: immunoSEQ multiplex PCR. This sample has fewer than 150,000 clones, with roughly 87% found just once. Germline CDR1 and CDR2: PRHDT and FYEKMQ (reference sequence). Trimming shortened V by 7 bases and J by 2 bases, and 17 bases separated the two germline ends. This CDR3 contains 15 residues. This clonotype was sampled from an adult who received the AZD1222 COVID-19 vaccine. The specimen comprised peripheral blood, sampled 28 days after the second AZD1222 dose. This chain links TRBV13 with TRBJ1-1, with a possible D match to TRBD1 (5 bases). CDR3 region: CASTLLGDGNTEAFF. CDR3 bases: TGTGCCAGCACCCTTCTTGGGGACGGTAACACTGAAGCTTTCTTT.